These 18 T cell receptor beta chains originate from one sample sequenced in a study of regulatory T cells in long-lasting Graves disease (dated by TCRdb to the early 2020s). Receptors were amplified or captured by multiplex PCR. TCRdb lists the instrument as Illumina HiSeq 4000. To build TCR beta libraries, CDR3 regions were amplified by Arm-PCR using iRepertoire HTBI primers. In-frame beta chains were kept once TCRdb had trimmed the public reads at Q25 with fastp and called clones with MiXCR. CDR3 protein sequences are deduplicated, and each keeps its most common genes and DNA. Within this sample are about 430,000 distinct CDR3 sequences, with 15% of them counted one time only. Approximately 7.8% of the sample is taken by the ten largest. The meaning of the sample's time point label: newly diagnosed GD, antithyroid drugs for less than 3 months. For both TCR sequencing and RNA sequencing, RNA was extracted from PBMCs in TRIzol.

The same sample was also studied in work on T cells in Graves' hyperthyroidism and ophthalmopathy.

The sample here was peripheral blood mononuclear cells (PBMCs), taken at new diagnosis, from a patient treated with antithyroid drugs. Every receptor here comes from a woman aged 40 to 50 with Graves disease. Donor details come from another sample of the same person, matched by shared clones.

This clonotype was found a few times. The genes are TRBV3-1 and TRBJ2-7, with TRBD1 matching 8 bases. This CDR3 is 16 amino acids long. CDR1 and CDR2 from the germline V gene are LGHDT and YNNKEL (reference sequence). V lost 1 base, J lost 2 bases, and 7 bases stayed unmatched. CDR3 coding DNA: TGTGCCAGCAGCCAAGCGGGTCGGACAGGGACCTACGAGCAGTACTTC. Amino acids: CASSQAGRTGTYEQYF.

The J gene is TRBJ2-1, the V gene TRBV13, with TRBD2 matching 13 bases. Germline CDR1 reads PRHDT; CDR2 reads FYEKMQ (reference sequence). V shed 3 bases, J shed 7 bases, and the junction held 9 bases outside the gene matches. The CDR3 contains 17 residues. The CDR3 is CASSFSGTSGITNEQFF. The CDR3 nucleotides read TGTGCCAGCAGCTTCTCCGGGACTAGCGGGATCACTAATGAGCAGTTCTTC.

This clonotype has only a few counts. The CDR3 is CASSEGNGAGNTIYF. DNA of the CDR3: TGTGCCAGCAGTGAGGGGAACGGAGCTGGAAACACCATATATTTT. V gene TRBV6-1 combines with J gene TRBJ1-3; D remains ambiguous. The CDR3 spans 15 residues. The germline CDR1 and CDR2 sequences are MNHNS and SASEGT. Trimming shortened V by 3 bases and J by 2 bases, and 11 bases separated the two germline ends.

As regards this clonotype: A much larger clone lies a single base off, so this may be a read error. The chain has TRBV27 and TRBJ1-4; D gene ambiguous. The CDR3 spans 11 residues. Trimming stripped 5 bases from V and 4 bases from J, with 2 bases between. Germline CDR1 is MNHEY and CDR2 is SMNVEV (reference sequence). As DNA, the CDR3 is TGTGCCAGCAGTAATAATGAAAAACTGTTTTTT. Translation gives CASSNNEKLFF. Full variable domain (rest looked up from reference TRBV27 and TRBJ1-4): EAQVTQNPRYLITVTGKKLTVTCSQNMNHEYMSWYRQDPGLGLRQIYYSMNVEVTDKGDVPEGYKVSRKEKRNFPLILESPSPNQTSLYFCASSNNEKLFFGSGTQLSVL.

The rearrangement uses TRBV15 and TRBJ1-6; D ambiguous. V gave up 0 bases and J gave up 0 bases, with 9 bases separating them. The CDR3 length is 17 residues. Germline-derived CDR1 and CDR2 are LNHNV and YYDKDF (reference sequence). The CDR3 sequence is CATSREPESSYNSPLHF. The CDR3 bases are TGTGCCACCAGCAGAGAGCCGGAGAGCTCCTATAATTCACCCCTCCACTTT. The whole variable domain, remainder taken from reference TRBV15 and TRBJ1-6, is DAMVIQNPRYQVTQFGKPVTLSCSQTLNHNVMYWYQQKSSQAPKLLFHYYDKDFNNEADTPDNFQSRRPNTSFCFLDIRSPGLGDTAMYLCATSREPESSYNSPLHFGNGTRLTVT.

The table lists this clonotype with a few counts. The chain carries TRBV11-3 and TRBJ2-7; 7 bases are shared with TRBD2. CDR3 size: 18 residues. Germline-derived CDR1 and CDR2 are SGHNT and YENEEA. V gave up 0 bases and J gave up 2 bases; unmatched junction bases: 13. The CDR3 spells CASSLEGRVTSQTYEQYF. As DNA, the CDR3 is TGTGCCAGCAGCTTAGAGGGCAGAGTGACTAGCCAGACCTACGAGCAGTACTTC.

Only a few counts were recorded for this clonotype. CDR3 sequence reads: CSAFRGYNEQFF. In nucleotides, the CDR3 is TGCAGTGCTTTCAGGGGTTACAATGAGCAGTTCTTC. This chain links TRBV20-1 with TRBJ2-1; tentative D call: TRBD1 (6 bases). Looked up from germline, CDR1 is DFQATT and CDR2 is SNEGSKA (reference sequence). Deletions cut 5 bases from V and 4 bases from J, with 9 bases between. The CDR3 is 12 amino acids.

This clonotype was counted many times. The chain carries TRBV10-3 and TRBJ2-3; no definite D call. Trimming cost V 5 bases and J 4 bases, with 7 bases left between them. CDR1 and CDR2 (germline): ENHRY, SYGVKD. This CDR3 is built from 12 residues. The CDR3 loop is CAISYGADTQYF. The CDR3 DNA sequence: TGTGCCATCAGTTATGGGGCAGATACGCAGTATTTT.

The rearrangement uses TRBV20-1 and TRBJ2-3; D is perhaps TRBD1 (6 bases). The V end lost 1 base, the J end lost 0 bases, and 11 bases lay between the germline ends. This CDR3 has 15 residues. CDR1 and CDR2 from the germline V gene are DFQATT and SNEGSKA (reference sequence). CDR3 coding DNA: TGCAGTGCTAGAGGTACAGGGATGAGCACAGATACGCAGTATTTT. This encodes CSARGTGMSTDTQYF.

The chain couples TRBV5-1 to TRBJ2-5; possible D gene TRBD2, 6 bases. Trimming pared 4 bases from V and 7 bases from J, leaving 20 bases between. The CDR3 sequence is 15 residues long. Per the germline V gene, CDR1 is SGHRS and CDR2 is YFSETQ. In DNA, the CDR3 is TGCGCCAGCAGCCAGGGACTTCTCCGTGGTGGGACCCAGTACTTC. The encoded protein is CASSQGLLRGGTQYF.

This clonotype has at least ten counts. This chain's CDR3 is CASSLGGENIQYF. CDR3 coding DNA: TGTGCCAGCAGTTTGGGAGGAGAAAACATTCAGTACTTC. The rearrangement uses TRBV28 and TRBJ2-4, with D possibly matching TRBD2 (6 bases). V was shortened by 3 bases and J by 5 bases, with 8 bases between the two germline ends. The CDR3 sequence is 13 residues long. Germline V CDR1 and CDR2: MDHEN, SYDVKM.

This clonotype came up many times. The V and J genes are TRBV10-2 and TRBJ2-5, with D possibly matching TRBD1 (5 bases). In germline, CDR1 is WSHSY, CDR2 SAAADI. The CDR3 sequence is 14 residues long. V gave up 0 bases and J gave up 1 base, with 6 bases separating them. DNA for the CDR3: TGCGCCAGCAGTGAGTCTACAGGCCAAGAGACCCAGTACTTC. It is translated as CASSESTGQETQYF.

This clonotype was seen at least ten times. This chain links TRBV28 with TRBJ2-7; TRBD1 matches at 7 bases. Germline V gene data show CDR1 as MDHEN and CDR2 as SYDVKM. The junction had 3 bases not matched to a gene; V was cut back by 1 base and J by 3 bases. The CDR3 is 14 residues long. This CDR3 is CASSLFRTGYEQYF. As DNA, the CDR3 is TGTGCCAGCAGTTTATTTCGGACAGGCTACGAGCAGTACTTC.

The table lists this clonotype with many counts. The chain couples TRBV6-2 or TRBV6-3 to TRBJ2-1; D possibly uses TRBD1 or TRBD2 (5 bases each). Germline-derived CDR1 and CDR2 are MNHEY and SVGEGT. This CDR3 contains 15 residues. V gave up 6 bases and J gave up 0 bases, with 12 bases separating them. In nucleotides, the CDR3 is TGTGCCAGCAGCATAGAGGGGAGCTCCTACAATGAGCAGTTCTTC. Encoded protein: CASSIEGSSYNEQFF.

A single count supports this clonotype. This sequence may be a read error, since a much larger clone differs from it by one base. The chain is built from TRBV18 and TRBJ2-1, with 12 positions matching TRBD1. From germline, CDR1 is KGHSH and CDR2 LQKENI. V was pared by 4 bases and J by 10 bases, with 23 bases of the junction left unmatched. The CDR3 runs to 20 residues. CDR3 residues: CASSRGAGTGGGGSSYEQFF. The CDR3 DNA is TGTGCCAGCTCACGAGGGGCCGGGACAGGGGGCGGCGGGAGCTCCTACGAGCAGTTCTTC.

This clonotype was detected ten times or more. The chain links TRBV30 to TRBJ2-7; D is unclear. CDR3 length: 12 amino acids. V lost 2 bases, J lost 4 bases, and 9 bases lay in between. The germline gives CDR1 GTSNPN, CDR2 SVGIG (reference sequence). The CDR3 sequence is CAWSSLMYEQYF. Written as DNA, the CDR3 is TGTGCCTGGAGTTCCCTAATGTACGAGCAGTACTTC.

The chain couples TRBV20-1 to TRBJ2-2, with a tentative D call TRBD2 (5 bases). The V and J ends lost 4 bases and 1 base respectively, with 10 bases between them. Germline V gene lookup returns CDR1 DFQATT and CDR2 SNEGSKA (reference sequence). The CDR3 totals 14 residues. DNA of the CDR3: TGCAGTGCTAAGAGCGGAGTGAACACCGGGGAGCTGTTTTTT. Protein: CSAKSGVNTGELFF.

This clonotype was observed a handful of times. This probably arose from a read error, given a far larger clone one base away. The chain is built from TRBV3-1 and TRBJ2-3; weak D call: TRBD2 (6 bases). The germline gives CDR1 LGHDT, CDR2 YNNKEL (reference sequence). The CDR3 sequence is 15 residues long. This chain's CDR3 is CASSQESSSVYERYF. CDR3 DNA: TGTGCCAGCAGCCAAGAATCTTCTAGCGTTTACGAGCGGTACTTC.